One and the same sample provided the 25 T cell receptor beta chains below, sequenced in a study of radiotherapy plus CTLA-4 blockade in lung cancer. Libraries were prepared by immunoSEQ multiplex PCR; TCRdb keeps only in-frame clonotypes and omits some of them. Here the sample spans about 59,000 clones, 65% to 80% being singletons. Here the sequenced sample was peripheral blood, taken from a patient treated with radiotherapy plus ipilimumab. The receptors derive from a human donor with non-small cell lung cancer whose response to radiotherapy plus ipilimumab could not be evaluated.

This chain joins TRBV5-5 and TRBJ2-6; D unclear. The length of the CDR3 is 16 residues. The V gene's germline CDR1 is SGHKS and CDR2 YYEKEE (reference sequence). Trimming removed 4 bases from V and 0 bases from J, with 11 bases in between. The CDR3 region has the DNA TGTGCCAGCAGCCTAGACGGTAGCTCTGGGGCCAACGTCCTGACTTTC. Translating it yields CASSLDGSSGANVLTF.

The chain employs TRBV7-2 and TRBJ1-3; 8 bases agree with TRBD1. This CDR3 has 16 residues. Unmatched junction bases numbered 9, after V lost 4 bases and J lost 4 bases. The germline CDR1 and CDR2 sequences are SGHTA and FQGNSA. CDR3 in amino acids: CASSYDPGGRGNTIYF. DNA for the CDR3: TGTGCCAGCAGCTACGATCCAGGGGGCCGGGGAAACACCATATATTTT.

This sequence joins TRBV10-3 and TRBJ1-1; 11 bases fit TRBD1. The CDR3 has 16 amino acids. Trimming cost V 2 bases and J 0 bases; bases outside gene matches: 2. The V gene's germline CDR1 is ENHRY and CDR2 SYGVKD. This CDR3 reads CAISEGTGGMNTEAFF. The CDR3 DNA is TGTGCCATCAGTGAGGGGACAGGGGGTATGAACACTGAAGCTTTCTTT.

The chain recombines TRBV12-5 with TRBJ2-7; possible D gene TRBD2, 6 bases. V lost 7 bases and J 3 bases, leaving 7 bases between the germline ends. This CDR3 is built from 11 residues. Germline-derived CDR1 and CDR2 are LGHNT and FRNRAP. The CDR3 bases are TGTGCTAGTGTGGAGGGCTACGAGCAGTACTTC. Its protein is CASVEGYEQYF.

The chain employs TRBV30 and TRBJ1-3; D is unclear. CDR1 and CDR2 from the germline V gene are GTSNPN and SVGIG (reference sequence). CDR3 length: 13 amino acids. Trimming stripped 1 base from V and 4 bases from J, with 8 bases between. CDR3 protein: CAWSAFQGNTIYF. The CDR3 region has the DNA TGTGCCTGGAGTGCCTTCCAGGGAAACACCATATATTTT.

The rearrangement uses TRBV4-1 and TRBJ1-4; 8 bases fit TRBD1. Germline V gene sequence: CDR1 MGHRA, CDR2 YSYEKL. Trimming took 5 bases from V and 8 from J; bases not matched to a gene: 10. The CDR3 is 15 residues long. CDR3 sequence (DNA): TGCGCCAGCAGCAAACAGGGGGATGGTGGAGAAAAACTGTTTTTT. It is translated as CASSKQGDGGEKLFF.

This clone was seen a handful of times. The CDR3 sequence is CASSFRAWRTSPLHF. CDR3 nucleotide sequence: TGTGCCAGCAGTTTCCGTGCCTGGAGAACTTCACCCCTCCACTTT. J is TRBJ1-6 and V is TRBV28; D unclear. The CDR3 is 15 amino acids. Between the trimmed V and J ends, which lost 3 bases and 9 bases, there was a span of 15 bases. Germline V gives CDR1 MDHEN, CDR2 SYDVKM.

This rearrangement joins TRBV18 to TRBJ2-1; 8 bases line up with TRBD2. Germline V gene sequence: CDR1 KGHSH, CDR2 LQKENI. The CDR3 is 14 amino acids. With V trimmed by 1 base and J by 8 bases, 4 bases remained unmatched. The CDR3 is CASSPQGRGDEQFF. The DNA for the CDR3 is TGTGCCAGCTCACCACAGGGGCGGGGGGATGAGCAGTTCTTC. Together with reference TRBV18 and TRBJ2-1, the CDR3 gives the full variable domain: NAGVMQNPRHLVRRRGQEARLRCSPMKGHSHVYWYRQLPEEGLKFMVYLQKENIIDESGMPKERFSAEFPKEGPSILRIQQVVRGDSAAYFCASSPQGRGDEQFFGPGTRLTVL.

This clone came up a few times. The chain uses TRBV19 and TRBJ2-7, with D perhaps TRBD2 (6 bases). The CDR3 consists of 14 residues. The germline gives CDR1 LNHDA, CDR2 SQIVND (reference sequence). V was shortened by 1 base and J by 6 bases, with 13 bases between the two germline ends. The CDR3 DNA sequence: TGTGCCAGTAGTATAGTACATGCGGAGGGCGAGCAGTACTTC. It is translated as CASSIVHAEGEQYF.

The genes are TRBV5-6 and TRBJ1-1; D gene uncertain. CDR1 is SGHDT, CDR2 YYEEEE, per germline. V shed 1 base and J shed 4 bases, with 5 bases lying between them. CDR3 length equals 12 residues. The CDR3 reads CASSLISTEAFF. The CDR3 DNA follows: TGTGCCAGCAGCTTGATTAGCACTGAAGCTTTCTTT. The whole variable domain, remainder taken from reference TRBV5-6 and TRBJ1-1, is DAGVTQSPTHLIKTRGQQVTLRCSPKSGHDTVSWYQQALGQGPQFIFQYYEEEERQRGNFPDRFSGHQFPNYSSELNVNALLLGDSALYLCASSLISTEAFFGQGTRLTVV.

Here the CDR3 DNA reads TGTGCCAGCAGCTCTCTCGGGGGAGCCGGGGAGCTGTTTTTT. Protein product: CASSSLGGAGELFF. V usage is TRBV7-2 and J usage is TRBJ2-2, with a tentative D call TRBD2 (6 bases). The CDR3 loop spans 14 amino acids. The germline gives CDR1 SGHTA, CDR2 FQGNSA. Trimming pared 4 bases from V and 6 bases from J, leaving 12 bases between.

The V and J genes are TRBV6-5 and TRBJ2-5; TRBD1 matches 9 bases. In germline, CDR1 is MNHEY, CDR2 SVGAGI. The trim removed 4 bases at V and 4 bases at J, leaving 7 bases unmatched. The CDR3 extends over 15 amino acids. CDR3 sequence (DNA): TGTGCCAGCAGTTTGGGACAGGGTCGTGGAGAGACCCAGTACTTC. Residues: CASSLGQGRGETQYF.

The chain recombines TRBV30 with TRBJ2-7; 7 nucleotides match TRBD2. CDR3 length equals 12 residues. Germline trimming cut 4 bases from V and 2 bases from J; bases unmatched to any gene: 2. Germline lookup yields CDR1 GTSNPN and CDR2 SVGIG (reference sequence). The CDR3 nucleotides are TGTGCCTGGACTAGCGGCACCTACGAGCAGTACTTC. Protein product: CAWTSGTYEQYF.

This sequence joins TRBV4-1 and TRBJ1-6; possible D gene TRBD1, 5 bases. Between the trimmed V and J ends, which lost 4 bases and 6 bases, there was a span of 10 bases. CDR1 and CDR2 from the germline V gene are MGHRA and YSYEKL. The CDR3 has 14 residues. CDR3 sequence: CASSLGTANSPLHF. CDR3 DNA: TGCGCCAGCAGCCTTGGGACTGCTAATTCACCCCTCCACTTT.

J is TRBJ1-1 and V is TRBV7-9; D may be TRBD1 (5 bases). Per the germline V gene, CDR1 is SEHNR and CDR2 is FQNEAQ (reference sequence). The CDR3 consists of 16 residues. V was cut by 5 bases and J by 1 base, with 17 bases left in between. CDR3: CASSGEVWQGNTEAFF. DNA for the CDR3: TGTGCCAGCAGCGGAGAGGTGTGGCAGGGGAACACTGAAGCTTTCTTT.

The sample holds a few counts of this clone. This chain connects TRBV7-9 to TRBJ1-2, with TRBD1 matching 8 bases. The V segment lost 5 bases and the J segment 6 bases; nucleotides outside the gene matches: 20. CDR1 is SEHNR and CDR2 is FQNEAQ in the germline V gene (reference sequence). This CDR3 is built from 18 residues. CDR3 nucleotides: TGTGCCAGCAGCGCTACCCCCCCCACACAGGGGGTAAGAAATGGCTACACCTTC. Its protein is CASSATPPTQGVRNGYTF.

This sequence joins TRBV5-1 and TRBJ2-5; TRBD1 agrees at 7 bases. J lost 3 bases, V lost 4 bases, and 9 bases had no gene match. The germline V gene has CDR1 SGHRS and CDR2 YFSETQ. The CDR3 loop spans 15 amino acids. CDR3 bases: TGCGCCAGCAGCCACTATTCCGGGACAGAAGAGACCCAGTACTTC. Amino acid sequence: CASSHYSGTEETQYF. The full variable domain, its missing parts supplied by reference TRBV5-1 and TRBJ2-5, is KAGVTQTPRYLIKTRGQQVTLSCSPISGHRSVSWYQQTPGQGLQFLFEYFSETQRNKGNFPGRFSGRQFSNSRSEMNVSTLELGDSALYLCASSHYSGTEETQYFGPGTRLLVL.

This clone was recorded a few times. This chain connects TRBV19 to TRBJ2-4, with 9 bases aligning to TRBD1. V shed 5 bases and J 2 bases; nucleotides not matched to a gene: 7. The CDR3 has 16 residues. In germline, CDR1 is LNHDA, CDR2 SQIVND (reference sequence). CDR3 DNA sequence: TGTGCCAGTAGTCCCGGGACAGGGAGTCCCAAAAACATTCAGTACTTC. This gives the protein CASSPGTGSPKNIQYF.

This chain links TRBV4-3 with TRBJ2-3; 11 positions match TRBD2. V trimming: 4 bases; J trimming: 4 bases; junction bases outside the gene matches: 7. Germline V gives CDR1 LGHNA, CDR2 YSLEER. This CDR3 spans 16 amino acids. CDR3 sequence: CASSLRISGGADTQYF. In nucleotides, the CDR3 is TGCGCCAGCAGCCTGCGTATTAGCGGGGGGGCAGATACGCAGTATTTT.

The gene calls are TRBV30 and TRBJ2-5, with TRBD2 as a possible D gene (7 bases). The length of the CDR3 is 15 residues. From germline, CDR1 is GTSNPN and CDR2 SVGIG (reference sequence). Trimming pared 3 bases from V and 4 bases from J, leaving 18 bases between. In DNA form, the CDR3 reads TGTGCCTGGAGCGTTGGGGGGGCCGGCGGAGAGACCCAGTACTTC. Protein: CAWSVGGAGGETQYF.

V is TRBV4-3 and J is TRBJ1-6, with TRBD1 as a possible D gene (6 bases). Germline CDR1 and CDR2: LGHNA and YSLEER. Trimming took off 1 base at V and 9 bases at J, with 13 bases between the two ends. This CDR3 is built from 15 residues. For the CDR3, the DNA is TGCGCCAGCAGCCAAGGAGCGCAGGGGCTTTCACCCCTCCACTTT. It is translated as CASSQGAQGLSPLHF.

The rearrangement joins TRBV5-6 to TRBJ2-2; tentatively, D is TRBD2 (5 bases). Between the trimmed V and J ends, which lost 2 bases and 3 bases, there was a span of 5 bases. Germline assignment: CDR1 SGHDT and CDR2 YYEEEE. CDR3 length equals 13 residues. CDR3 in amino acids: CASSFGDTGELFF. Written as DNA, the CDR3 is TGTGCCAGCAGCTTCGGGGACACCGGGGAGCTGTTTTTT.

The V call is TRBV11-2, the J call TRBJ1-6; 7 bases agree with TRBD1. CDR1 and CDR2 from the germline V gene are SGHAT and FQNNGV. J lost 0 bases, V lost 5 bases, and 4 bases had no gene match. This CDR3 region has 16 residues. CDR3 loop: CASSSNRGSYNSPLHF. CDR3 coding DNA: TGTGCCAGCAGCAGCAACAGGGGCTCCTATAATTCACCCCTCCACTTT.

This chain uses TRBV11-2 with TRBJ1-1, with 7 bases that match TRBD1. This CDR3 has 15 residues. The J segment lost 1 base and the V segment lost 3 bases, leaving 5 bases of the junction unmatched. Germline V gene data show CDR1 as SGHAT and CDR2 as FQNNGV. CDR3 sequence reads: CASSLTGQQNTEAFF. DNA for the CDR3: TGTGCCAGCAGCTTGACGGGACAGCAGAACACTGAAGCTTTCTTT.

This clone occurred once. The V call is TRBV6-6, the J call TRBJ2-2, with 7 nucleotides matching TRBD2. With V trimmed by 6 bases and J by 8 bases, 0 bases remained unmatched. The CDR3 contains 11 residues. Germline V gives CDR1 MNHNY, CDR2 SVGAGI (reference sequence). The CDR3 DNA reads as TGTGCCAGCAGACTAGCGGGGGAGCTGTTTTTT. Amino acid sequence: CASRLAGELFF.